This entry lists 16 T cell receptor beta chains sequenced from one sample in a study of cytomegalovirus exposure and HLA in healthy donors. Clones were read by immunoSEQ multiplex PCR, and TCRdb kept only the in-frame ones, dropping some. Among 150,000 to 200,000 clones, roughly 85% were seen once, and the ten largest hold 15% to 20%. What was sequenced was PBMCs. All receptors derive from a man aged 18 to 29 in good health and CMV-seropositive.

The rearrangement uses TRBV28 and TRBJ2-3, with 7 bases identical to TRBD1. CDR1 is MDHEN and CDR2 is SYDVKM in the germline V gene. The length of the CDR3 is 12 residues. V was clipped by 6 bases and J by 6 bases; unmatched bases: 3. CDR3 residues: CASRDRDDTQYF. The CDR3 DNA follows: TGTGCCAGCAGAGACAGGGACGATACGCAGTATTTT.

This rearrangement joins TRBV7-2 to TRBJ1-2; no firm D call. From germline, CDR1 is SGHTA and CDR2 FQGNSA. V was shortened by 4 bases and J by 6 bases, with 18 bases between the two germline ends. This CDR3 is 15 amino acids long. The CDR3 DNA is TGTGCCAGCAGCTCCCGATACGACATCTCGAATGGCTACACCTTC. It codes for CASSSRYDISNGYTF.

Comments on this clone: In the same sample, other DNA sequences code for this CDR3. The V call is TRBV25-1, the J call TRBJ1-1; 7 nucleotides agree with TRBD1. The CDR3 has 13 residues. The junction had 3 bases not matched to a gene; V was cut back by 7 bases and J by 1 base. Germline assignment: CDR1 MGHDK and CDR2 SYGVNS. CDR3 in amino acids: CASTRTGNTEAFF. CDR3 DNA sequence: TGTGCCAGCACCCGGACAGGGAACACTGAAGCTTTCTTT.

CDR3 nucleotides: TGTGCCAGCAGCCCCCCAGGGCATGCGGGCTACACCTTC. It is translated as CASSPPGHAGYTF. The J gene is TRBJ1-2, the V gene TRBV5-4; TRBD1 is a possible D gene (5 bases). V was trimmed by 4 bases and J by 8 bases, leaving 15 bases between them. The CDR3 is made up of 13 amino acids. Germline-derived CDR1 and CDR2 are SGHNT and YYREEE (reference sequence).

The gene calls are TRBV6-1 and TRBJ2-7; the match to TRBD2 covers 8 bases. Germline loops: CDR1 MNHNS, CDR2 SASEGT. Unmatched junction bases numbered 6, after V lost 4 bases and J lost 4 bases. The CDR3 sequence is 14 residues long. For the CDR3, the DNA is TGTGCCAGCAGTGGCCGACTAGCGTCTTACGAGCAGTACTTC. Translating it yields CASSGRLASYEQYF.

The chain links TRBV5-1 to TRBJ2-1; 8 nucleotides match TRBD1. Germline-derived CDR1 and CDR2 are SGHRS and YFSETQ. The CDR3 contains 18 residues. The V segment lost 4 bases and the J segment 4 bases; nucleotides outside the gene matches: 16. CDR3 DNA: TGCGCCAGCAGCCCATACCCCCAGGGACAGGTCTCGTACAATGAGCAGTTCTTC. It encodes CASSPYPQGQVSYNEQFF.

This clone appeared a few times. The rearrangement uses TRBV4-1 and TRBJ2-7; TRBD1 agrees at 8 bases. The CDR3 loop spans 13 amino acids. CDR1 and CDR2 (germline): MGHRA, YSYEKL. After removal of 4 bases from V and 8 bases from J, the junction contained 7 bases not matched to a gene. The DNA of the CDR3 is TGCGCCAGCAGCCCCGAGGGACAGGCTAAGCAGTACTTC. Translation gives CASSPEGQAKQYF.

This chain uses TRBV5-4 with TRBJ2-1; tentatively, D is TRBD1 (6 bases). V dropped 1 base and J dropped 6 bases, with 14 bases sitting between them. Per the germline V gene, CDR1 is SGHNT and CDR2 is YYREEE (reference sequence). The CDR3 contains 15 residues. CDR3 in amino acids: CASSLQGTGFNEQFF. DNA of the CDR3: TGTGCCAGCAGCTTGCAGGGGACGGGCTTCAATGAGCAGTTCTTC. The variable domain in full, completed from reference TRBV5-4 and TRBJ2-1, reads ETGVTQSPTHLIKTRGQQVTLRCSSQSGHNTVSWYQQALGQGPQFIFQYYREEENGRGNFPPRFSGLQFPNYSSELNVNALELDDSALYLCASSLQGTGFNEQFFGPGTRLTVL.

V usage is TRBV2 and J usage is TRBJ1-5, with D perhaps TRBD1 (5 bases). The CDR3 runs 14 residues. Germline values: CDR1 SNHLY, CDR2 FYNNEI. Trimming took 5 bases from V and 2 from J, leaving 10 bases between them. DNA of the CDR3: TGTGCCAGCAGTTCAGGGAACGGCAATCAGCCCCAGCATTTT. Protein product: CASSSGNGNQPQHF.

This rearrangement joins TRBV5-1 to TRBJ2-3, with TRBD2 as a possible D gene (6 bases). CDR3 length: 14 residues. CDR1 is SGHRS and CDR2 is YFSETQ in the germline V gene. The V end lost 2 bases, the J end lost 2 bases, and 9 bases lay between the germline ends. CDR3 sequence: CASSFGGATDTQYF. CDR3 bases: TGCGCCAGCAGCTTCGGAGGGGCCACAGATACGCAGTATTTT.

Only a few counts were recorded for this clone. The J gene is TRBJ1-1, the V gene TRBV5-1, with 7 bases identical to TRBD1. V was clipped by 4 bases and J by 4 bases; unmatched bases: 4. The CDR3 runs to 13 residues. From germline, CDR1 is SGHRS and CDR2 YFSETQ. CDR3 sequence reads: CASSPTGRTEAFF. The CDR3, as DNA: TGCGCCAGCAGCCCGACAGGGCGCACTGAAGCTTTCTTT.

The chain employs TRBV19 and TRBJ2-5, with TRBD2 matching over 7 bases. V lost 1 base and J lost 4; bases outside the gene matches: 6. Germline values: CDR1 LNHDA, CDR2 SQIVND (reference sequence). This CDR3 is built from 15 residues. In DNA form, the CDR3 reads TGTGCCAGTAGTATAGGTCCGACGGGAGGAGAGACCCAGTACTTC. This gives the protein CASSIGPTGGETQYF.

The DNA for the CDR3 is TGCGCCAGCAGCAGGCAGCCGGGAGGGGCTGAAGATACGCAGTATTTT. Its protein is CASSRQPGGAEDTQYF. This rearrangement joins TRBV5-1 to TRBJ2-3, with TRBD2 matching over 8 bases. V lost 4 bases to trimming and J lost 5 bases; unmatched junction nucleotides: 12. Per germline, CDR1 SGHRS and CDR2 YFSETQ. The CDR3 length is 16 residues.

This clone was counted a few times. V and J are TRBV7-3 and TRBJ2-3, with TRBD2 matching over 9 bases. The CDR3 runs to 14 residues. The ends lost 5 bases at V and 5 bases at J; junction bases unmatched: 5. Germline loops: CDR1 SGHTA, CDR2 FQGTGA. Here the CDR3 DNA reads TGTGCCAGCAGCCCTGGGACTAGCCGAGATACGCAGTATTTT. It encodes CASSPGTSRDTQYF.

The chain is built from TRBV10-3 and TRBJ1-2; D call uncertain. V shed 3 bases and J shed 2 bases, with 10 bases lying between them. From germline, CDR1 is ENHRY and CDR2 SYGVKD. The CDR3 has 14 residues. In DNA, the CDR3 is TGTGCCATCAGTGACGGACTGCTAAACTATGGCTACACCTTC. This gives the protein CAISDGLLNYGYTF.

The rearrangement uses TRBV7-9 and TRBJ2-5; tentative D call: TRBD1 (5 bases). Germline V gene sequence: CDR1 SEHNR, CDR2 FQNEAQ (reference sequence). This CDR3 is 14 amino acids long. Trimming removed 5 bases from V and 1 base from J, with 11 bases in between. The CDR3: CASSPAGIQETQYF. CDR3 nucleotides: TGTGCCAGCAGCCCGGCAGGGATCCAAGAGACCCAGTACTTC.